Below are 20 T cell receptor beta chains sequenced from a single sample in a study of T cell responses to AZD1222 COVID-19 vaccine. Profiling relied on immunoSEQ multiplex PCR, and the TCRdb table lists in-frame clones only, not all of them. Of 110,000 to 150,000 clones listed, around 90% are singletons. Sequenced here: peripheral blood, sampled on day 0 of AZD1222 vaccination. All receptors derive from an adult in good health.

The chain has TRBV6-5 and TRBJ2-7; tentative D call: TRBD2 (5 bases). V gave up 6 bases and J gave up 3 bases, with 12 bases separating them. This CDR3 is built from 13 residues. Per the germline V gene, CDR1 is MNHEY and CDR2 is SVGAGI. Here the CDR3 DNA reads TGTGCCAGCAGCCCCGGGAATGGCTACGAGCAGTACTTC. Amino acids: CASSPGNGYEQYF.

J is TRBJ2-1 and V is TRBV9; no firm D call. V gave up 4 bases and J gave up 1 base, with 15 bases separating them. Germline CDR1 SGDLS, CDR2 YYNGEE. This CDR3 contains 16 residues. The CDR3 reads CASSRPAAVSYNEQFF. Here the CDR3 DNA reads TGTGCCAGCAGCCGCCCAGCTGCGGTGTCCTACAATGAGCAGTTCTTC.

The CDR3 nucleotides are TGCGCCAGCACGGCTAGCGGGACTGACAATGAGCAGTTCTTC. Residues: CASTASGTDNEQFF. The chain employs TRBV5-1 and TRBJ2-1, with TRBD2 identical over 9 bases. With V trimmed by 6 bases and J by 5 bases, 6 bases remained unmatched. The germline gives CDR1 SGHRS, CDR2 YFSETQ. CDR3 length: 14 residues.

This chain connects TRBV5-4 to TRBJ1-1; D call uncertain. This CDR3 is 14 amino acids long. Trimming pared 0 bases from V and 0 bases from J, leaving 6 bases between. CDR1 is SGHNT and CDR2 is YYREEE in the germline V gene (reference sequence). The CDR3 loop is CASSLGMMNTEAFF. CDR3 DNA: TGTGCCAGCAGCTTGGGTATGATGAACACTGAAGCTTTCTTT.

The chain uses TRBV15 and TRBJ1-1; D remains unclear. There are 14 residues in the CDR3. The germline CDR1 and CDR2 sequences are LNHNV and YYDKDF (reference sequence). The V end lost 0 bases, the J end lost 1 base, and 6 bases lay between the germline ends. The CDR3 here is CATSREAGNTEAFF. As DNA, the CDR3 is TGTGCCACCAGCAGAGAGGCGGGGAACACTGAAGCTTTCTTT.

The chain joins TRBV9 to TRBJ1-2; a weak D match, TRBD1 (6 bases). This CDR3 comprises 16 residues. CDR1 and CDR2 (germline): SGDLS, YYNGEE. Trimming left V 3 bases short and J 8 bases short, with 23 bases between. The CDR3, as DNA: TGTGCCAGCAGCGCCCAACAGGCAGGGGTGACAAAGGGCTACACCTTC. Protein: CASSAQQAGVTKGYTF.

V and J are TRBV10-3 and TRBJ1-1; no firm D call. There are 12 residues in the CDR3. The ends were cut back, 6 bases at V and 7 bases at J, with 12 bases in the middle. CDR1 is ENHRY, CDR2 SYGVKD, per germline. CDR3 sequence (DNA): TGTGCCATCAGCCCGGGAGATTATGAAGCTTTCTTT. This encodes CAISPGDYEAFF.

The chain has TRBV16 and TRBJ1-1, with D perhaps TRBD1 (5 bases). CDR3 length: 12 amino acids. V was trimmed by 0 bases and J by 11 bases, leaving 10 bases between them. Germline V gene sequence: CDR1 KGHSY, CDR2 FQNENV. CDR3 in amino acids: CASSQSSREAFF. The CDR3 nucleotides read TGTGCCAGCAGCCAATCGAGCAGGGAGGCTTTCTTT.

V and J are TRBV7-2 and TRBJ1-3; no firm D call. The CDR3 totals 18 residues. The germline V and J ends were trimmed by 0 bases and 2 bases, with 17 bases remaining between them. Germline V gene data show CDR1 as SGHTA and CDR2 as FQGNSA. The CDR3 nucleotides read TGTGCCAGCAGCTTAGCGTGGGCAAGGGCAACCGCTGGAAACACCATATATTTT. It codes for CASSLAWARATAGNTIYF.

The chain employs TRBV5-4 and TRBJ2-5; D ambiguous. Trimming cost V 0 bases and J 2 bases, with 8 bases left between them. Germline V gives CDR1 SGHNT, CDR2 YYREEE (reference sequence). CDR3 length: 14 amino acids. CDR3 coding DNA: TGTGCCAGCAGCTTGGAGTGGGAACAAGAGACCCAGTACTTC. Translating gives CASSLEWEQETQYF.

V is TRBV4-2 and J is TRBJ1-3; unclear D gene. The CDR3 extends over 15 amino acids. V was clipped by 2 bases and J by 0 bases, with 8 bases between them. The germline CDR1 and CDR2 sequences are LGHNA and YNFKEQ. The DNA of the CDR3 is TGTGCCAGCAGCCAACTGGGCCCCTCTGGAAACACCATATATTTT. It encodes CASSQLGPSGNTIYF.

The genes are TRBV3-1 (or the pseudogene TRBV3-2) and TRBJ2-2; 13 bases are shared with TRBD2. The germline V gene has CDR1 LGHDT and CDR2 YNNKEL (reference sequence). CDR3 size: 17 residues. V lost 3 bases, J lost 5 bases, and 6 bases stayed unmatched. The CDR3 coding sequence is TGTGCCAGCAGCCACCGACTAGCGGGAGGTCCGACCGGGGAGCTGTTTTTT. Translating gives CASSHRLAGGPTGELFF.

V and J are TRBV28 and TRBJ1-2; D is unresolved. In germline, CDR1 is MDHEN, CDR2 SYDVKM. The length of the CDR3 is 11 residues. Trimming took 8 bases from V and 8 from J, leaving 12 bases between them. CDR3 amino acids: CASGPGAGYTF. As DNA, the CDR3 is TGTGCCAGCGGCCCTGGTGCGGGCTACACCTTC.

The CDR3 loop is CASSIEGGYTF. The CDR3 DNA reads as TGTGCCAGTAGTATAGAGGGCGGCTACACCTTC. This chain links TRBV19 with TRBJ1-2; D unresolved. The CDR3 runs 11 residues. Germline-derived CDR1 and CDR2 are LNHDA and SQIVND (reference sequence). V lost 0 bases, J lost 8 bases, and 4 bases lay in between.

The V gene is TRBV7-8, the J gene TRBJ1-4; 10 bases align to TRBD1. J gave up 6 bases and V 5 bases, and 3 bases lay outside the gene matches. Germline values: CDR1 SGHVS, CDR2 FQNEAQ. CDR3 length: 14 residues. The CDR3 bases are TGTGCCAGCAGCCGGGACAGGGGTGATGAAAAACTGTTTTTT. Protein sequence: CASSRDRGDEKLFF.

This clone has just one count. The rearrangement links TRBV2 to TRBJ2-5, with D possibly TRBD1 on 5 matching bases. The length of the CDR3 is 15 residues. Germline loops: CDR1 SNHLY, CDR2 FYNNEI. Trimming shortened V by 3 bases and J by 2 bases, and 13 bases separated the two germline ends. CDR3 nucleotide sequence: TGTGCCAGCAGTGACGGTGGCAGGGTGCAAGAGACCCAGTACTTC. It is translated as CASSDGGRVQETQYF.

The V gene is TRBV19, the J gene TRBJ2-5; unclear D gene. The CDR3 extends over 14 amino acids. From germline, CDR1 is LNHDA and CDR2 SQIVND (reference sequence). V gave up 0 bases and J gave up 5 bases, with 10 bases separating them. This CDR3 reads CASSIDLLRETQYF. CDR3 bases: TGTGCCAGTAGTATAGATCTATTAAGGGAGACCCAGTACTTC. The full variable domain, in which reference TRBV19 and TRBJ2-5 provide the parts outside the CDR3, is DGGITQSPKYLFRKEGQNVTLSCEQNLNHDAMYWYRQDPGQGLRLIYYSQIVNDFQKGDIAEGYSVSREKKESFPLTVTSAQKNPTAFYLCASSIDLLRETQYFGPGTRLLVL.

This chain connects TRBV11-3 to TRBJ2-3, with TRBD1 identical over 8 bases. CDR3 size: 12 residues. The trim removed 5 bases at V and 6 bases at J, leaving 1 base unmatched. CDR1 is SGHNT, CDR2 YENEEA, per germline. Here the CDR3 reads CASSQGADTQYF. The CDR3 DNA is TGTGCCAGCAGCCAGGGGGCGGATACGCAGTATTTT.

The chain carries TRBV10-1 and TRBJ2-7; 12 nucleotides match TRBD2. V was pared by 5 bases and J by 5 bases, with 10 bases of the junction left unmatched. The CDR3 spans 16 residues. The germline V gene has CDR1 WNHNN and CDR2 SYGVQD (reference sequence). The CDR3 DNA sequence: TGCGCCAGCAGTCCGTTTCTAGCGGGAGGGCGGAACGAGCAGTACTTC. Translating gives CASSPFLAGGRNEQYF.

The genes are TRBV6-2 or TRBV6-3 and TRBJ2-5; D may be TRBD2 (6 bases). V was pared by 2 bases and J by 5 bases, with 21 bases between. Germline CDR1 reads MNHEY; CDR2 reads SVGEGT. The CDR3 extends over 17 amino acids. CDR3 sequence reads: CASSYDLGLATGETQYF. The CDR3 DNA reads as TGTGCCAGCAGTTACGATTTAGGGCTAGCGACTGGCGAGACCCAGTACTTC.